This T cell receptor (beta chain) stems from a study of blood T cell repertoires in COVID-19. Study-wide background: Sources were T cells, B-cell-depleted T cells, or PBMCs; the material itself was cDNA or gDNA.

With 0 bases removed from V and 0 bases from J, the gap between germline ends came to 17 bases. The CDR3 is made up of 18 amino acids. CDR1 and CDR2 from the germline V gene are SGHTA and FQGNSA. Assay: immunoSEQ multiplex PCR; the TCRdb copy retains only in-frame clones and omits some. Of more than 200,000 clones detected, roughly 87% appear once; the ten largest clones hold approximately 3.3%. V usage is TRBV7-2 and J usage is TRBJ1-1; no clear D gene. Sequencing input: peripheral blood. The clonotype originates from a man younger than 30 with active or convalescent COVID-19. The CDR3 DNA follows: TGTGCCAGCAGCTTAGCGCTAAAGAGGGCCCATTTGAACACTGAAGCTTTCTTT. Encoded protein: CASSLALKRAHLNTEAFF.